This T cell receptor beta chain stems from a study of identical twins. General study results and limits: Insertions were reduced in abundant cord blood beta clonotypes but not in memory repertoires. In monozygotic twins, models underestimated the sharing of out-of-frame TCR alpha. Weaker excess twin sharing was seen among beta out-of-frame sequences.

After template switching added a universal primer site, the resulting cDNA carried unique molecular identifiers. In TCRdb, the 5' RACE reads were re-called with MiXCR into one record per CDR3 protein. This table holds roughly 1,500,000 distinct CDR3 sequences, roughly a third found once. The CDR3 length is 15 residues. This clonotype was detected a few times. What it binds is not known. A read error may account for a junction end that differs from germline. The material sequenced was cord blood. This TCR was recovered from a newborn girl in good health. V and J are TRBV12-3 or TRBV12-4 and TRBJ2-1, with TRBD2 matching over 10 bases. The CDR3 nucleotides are TGTGCCGGCAGTTTAGGACTAGCGGAGATGGGTGAGCAGTTCTTC. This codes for CAGSLGLAEMGEQFF.